This T cell receptor (beta chain) was sequenced during a study of blood T cell repertoires in COVID-19. Per the study methods: How many nucleated cells were present was estimated from reference gene primer amplification. Clones were sequenced by immunoSEQ multiplex PCR, and TCRdb holds only the in-frame ones, with some missing. From that table come the V and J calls and clone size; the DNA was used to work out D and trimming. The data hold 120,000 to 150,000 clones, with about 91% observed a single time. This TCR came from a woman aged 55-75 years with acute or convalescent COVID-19. Specimen: peripheral blood.

In nucleotides, the CDR3 is TGTGCCAGCTCACTATATGGACTAGCGGGATCCTACGAGCAGTACTTC. Its protein is CASSLYGLAGSYEQYF. This chain connects TRBV18 to TRBJ2-7; TRBD2 matches at 12 bases. Per the germline V gene, CDR1 is KGHSH and CDR2 is LQKENI. This CDR3 is 16 amino acids long. V shed 4 bases and J 1 base; nucleotides not matched to a gene: 5.